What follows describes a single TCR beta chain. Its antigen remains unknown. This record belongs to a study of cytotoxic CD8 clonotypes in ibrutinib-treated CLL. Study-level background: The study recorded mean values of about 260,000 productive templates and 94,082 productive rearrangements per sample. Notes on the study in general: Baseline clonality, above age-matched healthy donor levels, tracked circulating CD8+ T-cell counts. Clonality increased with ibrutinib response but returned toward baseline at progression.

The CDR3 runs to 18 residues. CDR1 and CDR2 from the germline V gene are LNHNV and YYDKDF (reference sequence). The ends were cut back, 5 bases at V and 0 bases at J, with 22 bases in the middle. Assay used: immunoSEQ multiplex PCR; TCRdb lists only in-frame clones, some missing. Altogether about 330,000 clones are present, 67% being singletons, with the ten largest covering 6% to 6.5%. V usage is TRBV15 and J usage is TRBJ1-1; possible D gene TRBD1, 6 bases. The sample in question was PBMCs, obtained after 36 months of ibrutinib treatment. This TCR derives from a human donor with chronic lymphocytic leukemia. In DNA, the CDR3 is TGTGCCACCAGCGGCCGGGACAACTTACGAACCATGAACACTGAAGCTTTCTTT. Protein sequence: CATSGRDNLRTMNTEAFF.